A single sample is the source of the 29 T cell receptor beta chains below, sequenced in a study of graft-versus-host responses after intestinal transplantation. No antigen has been identified for these receptors. Libraries were prepared by immunoSEQ multiplex PCR; TCRdb keeps only in-frame clonotypes and omits some of them. The data show around 120,000 clones, 90% seen once. Sequencing used unstimulated CD4+ T cells sorted from spleen or lymph node cells, obtained before intestinal transplant. These receptors all stem from a human donor who received an intestinal transplant.

CDR3: CASGGGARRSEQFF. CDR3 nucleotide sequence: TGTGCCAGCGGAGGGGGGGCTCGGCGGTCCGAGCAGTTCTTC. The gene calls are TRBV6-1 and TRBJ2-1; the D gene is possibly TRBD2 (7 bases). Germline V gene data show CDR1 as MNHNS and CDR2 as SASEGT. The CDR3 has 14 amino acids. The germline V and J ends were trimmed by 8 bases and 10 bases, with 21 bases remaining between them.

V usage is TRBV27 and J usage is TRBJ2-7; 10 nucleotides align to TRBD1. Trimming at V came to 8 bases and at J to 6 bases, leaving 7 bases not matched to a gene. CDR3 length: 13 amino acids. Germline V lookup: CDR1 MNHEY, CDR2 SMNVEV (reference sequence). CDR3 loop: CASSRDRGLEQYF. In nucleotides, the CDR3 is TGTGCCAGCTCCAGGGACAGGGGCCTCGAGCAGTACTTC.

The chain carries TRBV29-1 and TRBJ1-4, with TRBD1 identical over 7 bases. With V trimmed by 6 bases and J by 7 bases, 8 bases remained unmatched. The CDR3 has 13 residues. Per the germline V gene, CDR1 is SQVTM and CDR2 is ANQGSEA. The CDR3 spells CSVGTVRSEKLFF. As DNA, the CDR3 is TGCAGCGTCGGGACAGTCCGGAGTGAAAAACTGTTTTTT. The entire variable domain, with the rest obtained from reference TRBV29-1 and TRBJ1-4, is as follows: SAVISQKPSRDICQRGTSLTIQCQVDSQVTMMFWYRQQPGQSLTLIATANQGSEATYESGFVIDKFPISRPNLTFSTLTVSNMSPEDSSIYLCSVGTVRSEKLFFGSGTQLSVL.

The chain has TRBV7-9 and TRBJ1-4, with 9 bases aligning to TRBD1. The CDR3 sequence is 15 residues long. Losses at the gene ends were 3 bases for V and 7 bases for J; bases not matched to a gene: 6. Per germline, CDR1 SEHNR and CDR2 FQNEAQ (reference sequence). The CDR3, as DNA: TGTGCCAGCAGCTTCAAACAGGGGGCTGGTGAAAAACTGTTTTTT. This codes for CASSFKQGAGEKLFF.

The V gene is TRBV4-1, the J gene TRBJ1-6; TRBD1 might be the D (6 bases). Germline V gene data show CDR1 as MGHRA and CDR2 as YSYEKL. With 4 bases removed from V and 8 bases from J, the gap between germline ends came to 18 bases. The CDR3 consists of 16 residues. CDR3 sequence reads: CASSPQGNRAYSPLHF. The CDR3 DNA sequence: TGCGCCAGCAGCCCACAGGGAAACAGGGCTTATTCACCCCTCCACTTT.

The chain is built from TRBV20-1 and TRBJ1-4; D remains unclear. From germline, CDR1 is DFQATT and CDR2 SNEGSKA (reference sequence). This CDR3 is 11 amino acids long. V was shortened by 7 bases and J by 4 bases, with 7 bases between the two germline ends. As DNA, the CDR3 is TGCAGTGGGGAGCTTAATGAAAAACTGTTTTTT. This encodes CSGELNEKLFF.

The rearrangement links TRBV5-1 to TRBJ1-6; 7 bases agree with TRBD1. The ends lost 5 bases at V and 7 bases at J; junction bases unmatched: 6. Per the germline V gene, CDR1 is SGHRS and CDR2 is YFSETQ. CDR3 length equals 14 residues. DNA of the CDR3: TGCGCCAGCAGTTCGACAGGGACGAATTCACCCCTCCACTTT. It encodes CASSSTGTNSPLHF.

This rearrangement joins TRBV30 to TRBJ1-1, with 7 bases that match TRBD1. This CDR3 region has 13 residues. The V and J ends lost 8 bases and 7 bases, in that order; junction bases with no gene match: 13. The V gene's germline CDR1 is GTSNPN and CDR2 SVGIG (reference sequence). The CDR3 reads CAQRTGTAIEAFF. CDR3 bases: TGTGCCCAGAGAACCGGGACAGCTATTGAAGCTTTCTTT. Filled out from reference TRBV30 and TRBJ1-1, the complete variable domain reads SQTIHQWPATLVQPVGSPLSLECTVEGTSNPNLYWYRQAAGRGLQLLFYSVGIGQISSEVPQNLSASRPQDRQFILSSKKLLLSDSGFYLCAQRTGTAIEAFFGQGTRLTVV.

The chain joins TRBV28 to TRBJ2-2; 7 positions match TRBD1. Trimming at V came to 5 bases and at J to 2 bases, leaving 8 bases not matched to a gene. This CDR3 spans 16 amino acids. The germline gives CDR1 MDHEN, CDR2 SYDVKM. CDR3 sequence (DNA): TGTGCCAGCAGTCCCGGGACAGCACTCAACACCGGGGAGCTGTTTTTT. As protein: CASSPGTALNTGELFF.

The chain joins TRBV19 to TRBJ2-5; D perhaps matches TRBD1 (5 bases). The CDR3 loop spans 15 amino acids. Deletions cut 3 bases from V and 7 bases from J, with 18 bases between. Germline lookup yields CDR1 LNHDA and CDR2 SQIVND (reference sequence). This CDR3 reads CASSMELQGFGTQYF. CDR3 coding DNA: TGTGCCAGTAGTATGGAGCTTCAGGGTTTTGGGACCCAGTACTTC.

The gene calls are TRBV7-2 and TRBJ1-5; perhaps TRBD1 as D (5 bases). Per germline, CDR1 SGHTA and CDR2 FQGNSA. The CDR3 is made up of 14 amino acids. Deletions cut 1 base from V and 4 bases from J, with 8 bases between. The CDR3 reads CASSLVGGNQPQHF. In DNA form, the CDR3 reads TGTGCCAGCAGCTTAGTCGGGGGTAATCAGCCCCAGCATTTT.

The genes are TRBV2 and TRBJ2-3; 7 positions agree with TRBD1. This CDR3 has 15 amino acids. In germline, CDR1 is SNHLY, CDR2 FYNNEI. Losses at the gene ends were 7 bases for V and 4 bases for J; bases not matched to a gene: 11. This CDR3 is CASTFDRDHPDTQYF. DNA for the CDR3: TGTGCCAGCACTTTCGACAGGGACCATCCAGATACGCAGTATTTT.

The CDR3 nucleotides are TGTGCCAGCAGTACCAGGGCGGCCACCTCCTACGAGCAGTACTTC. Amino acid sequence: CASSTRAATSYEQYF. The chain couples TRBV5-5 to TRBJ2-7, with a weak D call TRBD1 (5 bases). CDR1 and CDR2 (germline): SGHKS, YYEKEE (reference sequence). The length of the CDR3 is 15 residues. The ends were cut back, 5 bases at V and 0 bases at J, with 15 bases in the middle.

J is TRBJ2-7 and V is TRBV7-8, with TRBD1 matching over 10 bases. The junction had 7 bases not matched to a gene; V was cut back by 4 bases and J by 1 base. This CDR3 is 16 amino acids long. Per germline, CDR1 SGHVS and CDR2 FQNEAQ. CDR3 bases: TGTGCCAGCAGCTCACCGGGACAGGGGTTTTCCTACGAGCAGTACTTC. Translating gives CASSSPGQGFSYEQYF.

The chain carries TRBV30 and TRBJ1-4; possibly TRBD1 for D (5 bases). Germline CDR1 reads GTSNPN; CDR2 reads SVGIG (reference sequence). The CDR3 is 14 amino acids. Trimming removed 2 bases at V and 2 bases at J, with 9 bases between. CDR3 sequence: CAWSYGHTNEKLFF. In nucleotides, the CDR3 is TGTGCCTGGAGTTACGGACATACTAATGAAAAACTGTTTTTT.

J is TRBJ1-1 and V is TRBV6-5; 8 bases fit TRBD1. The CDR3 has 15 amino acids. J was trimmed by 5 bases and V by 0 bases; bases with no gene match: 5. In germline, CDR1 is MNHEY, CDR2 SVGAGI. The CDR3 nucleotides read TGTGCCAGCAGTTACTCTGGACAGGGTTGGACTGAAGCTTTCTTT. This codes for CASSYSGQGWTEAFF.

V and J are TRBV9 and TRBJ2-3; 10 nucleotides align to TRBD2. The CDR3 loop spans 16 amino acids. Germline-derived CDR1 and CDR2 are SGDLS and YYNGEE. J was trimmed by 0 bases and V by 2 bases; bases with no gene match: 3. The chain's CDR3 is CASSVLAGGSTDTQYF. The CDR3 DNA follows: TGTGCCAGCAGCGTGTTAGCGGGGGGTAGCACAGATACGCAGTATTTT.

This chain links TRBV28 with TRBJ1-3; D gene ambiguous. The CDR3 covers 18 residues. Germline V gene sequence: CDR1 MDHEN, CDR2 SYDVKM. The ends were cut back, 4 bases at V and 8 bases at J, with 27 bases in the middle. This CDR3 is CASSSRRPHAGSWDTIYF. The DNA of the CDR3 is TGTGCCAGCAGTTCAAGACGGCCACACGCGGGCTCTTGGGACACCATATATTTT.

This clone showed up just once. This chain links TRBV6-6 with TRBJ1-5; no clear D gene. The CDR3 spans 16 residues. CDR1 and CDR2 (germline): MNHNY, SVGAGI (reference sequence). Trimming stripped 2 bases from V and 2 bases from J, with 13 bases between. The CDR3 here is CASSYGGKVGNQPQHF. CDR3 coding DNA: TGTGCCAGCAGTTACGGAGGGAAGGTTGGCAATCAGCCCCAGCATTTT.

The gene calls are TRBV7-2 and TRBJ1-5; perhaps TRBD1 as D (6 bases). The ends were cut back, 5 bases at V and 1 base at J, with 12 bases in the middle. Germline loops: CDR1 SGHTA, CDR2 FQGNSA. The CDR3 consists of 15 residues. CDR3 protein: CASSLRTVSNQPQHF. The CDR3 bases are TGTGCCAGCAGCCTCCGGACAGTAAGCAATCAGCCCCAGCATTTT.

V is TRBV5-1 and J is TRBJ2-2; the match to TRBD1 covers 8 bases. The CDR3 spans 16 residues. The ends lost 4 bases at V and 3 bases at J; junction bases unmatched: 8. Germline assignment: CDR1 SGHRS and CDR2 YFSETQ. The CDR3 is CASSGGGTGHTGELFF. Here the CDR3 DNA reads TGCGCCAGCAGCGGAGGGGGGACAGGACACACCGGGGAGCTGTTTTTT.

V usage is TRBV29-1 and J usage is TRBJ1-1; 8 positions match TRBD1. V lost 4 bases, J lost 4 bases, and 8 bases stayed unmatched. From germline, CDR1 is SQVTM and CDR2 ANQGSEA. This CDR3 is 14 amino acids long. The chain's CDR3 is CSVAHTGGGTEAFF. CDR3 DNA: TGCAGCGTTGCGCACACAGGGGGGGGCACTGAAGCTTTCTTT.

The V call is TRBV9, the J call TRBJ2-1, with 9 bases identical to TRBD2. Germline values: CDR1 SGDLS, CDR2 YYNGEE. This CDR3 is 16 amino acids long. The junction had 10 bases not matched to a gene; V was cut back by 0 bases and J by 9 bases. The CDR3 is CASSVVGSGGRGEQFF. The DNA for the CDR3 is TGTGCCAGCAGCGTAGTCGGTAGCGGGGGCAGAGGTGAGCAGTTCTTC.

The CDR3 nucleotides read TGTGCCAGCAGCTTAGGCGATTTGGGGGAGGGCCCAACACTTGAGCAGTTCTTC. Protein: CASSLGDLGEGPTLEQFF. The chain is built from TRBV7-9 and TRBJ2-1; 7 bases align to TRBD2. The V and J ends lost 1 base and 9 bases, in that order; junction bases with no gene match: 18. CDR3 length equals 18 residues. Germline CDR1 SEHNR, CDR2 FQNEAQ (reference sequence).

On this clone: The sample holds other DNA sequences that translate to the same CDR3. J is TRBJ2-1 and V is TRBV5-1; TRBD2 agrees at 10 bases. CDR3 length: 15 residues. V shed 1 base and J 2 bases; nucleotides not matched to a gene: 0. Germline V gene lookup returns CDR1 SGHRS and CDR2 YFSETQ. The CDR3 loop is CASSLTSGAYNEQFF. The CDR3 DNA reads TGCGCCAGCAGCTTGACTAGCGGGGCCTACAATGAGCAGTTCTTC. The full variable domain, with the rest looked up from reference TRBV5-1 and TRBJ2-1, is KAGVTQTPRYLIKTRGQQVTLSCSPISGHRSVSWYQQTPGQGLQFLFEYFSETQRNKGNFPGRFSGRQFSNSRSEMNVSTLELGDSALYLCASSLTSGAYNEQFFGPGTRLTVL.

V is TRBV27 and J is TRBJ2-2; possible D gene TRBD2, 6 bases. V lost 2 bases, J lost 7 bases, and 14 bases lay in between. This CDR3 comprises 15 residues. Germline V gene data show CDR1 as MNHEY and CDR2 as SMNVEV (reference sequence). The CDR3 reads CASSLQGGKGGELFF. The CDR3 DNA follows: TGTGCCAGCAGTTTACAAGGCGGGAAGGGCGGGGAGCTGTTTTTT.

V and J are TRBV27 and TRBJ1-1, with 7 bases lining up with TRBD1. The ends lost 6 bases at V and 10 bases at J; junction bases unmatched: 11. Germline values: CDR1 MNHEY, CDR2 SMNVEV (reference sequence). CDR3 length: 13 amino acids. The CDR3 region is CASSLHTGVGAFF. As DNA, the CDR3 is TGTGCCAGCAGCCTGCATACAGGGGTTGGAGCTTTCTTT.

Worth noting for this clone: Other DNA sequences in the sample encode the same CDR3. The CDR3 DNA sequence: TGTGCCAGCAGCTTAAGAGAGAACACTGAAGCTTTCTTT. Protein product: CASSLRENTEAFF. The V gene is TRBV7-3, the J gene TRBJ1-1, with D unclear. The length of the CDR3 is 13 residues. V lost 1 base, J lost 1 base, and 4 bases lay in between. CDR1 is SGHTA, CDR2 FQGTGA, per germline.

The gene calls are TRBV27 and TRBJ1-6; D remains ambiguous. The CDR3 has 14 amino acids. The germline V gene has CDR1 MNHEY and CDR2 SMNVEV (reference sequence). The V and J ends lost 2 bases and 4 bases respectively, with 6 bases between them. The DNA for the CDR3 is TGTGCCAGCAGTTTAGCCAGATATAATTCACCCCTCCACTTT. Translating gives CASSLARYNSPLHF.